This T cell receptor beta chain was sequenced in a study of cytomegalovirus exposure and HLA in healthy donors. Germline trimming cut 5 bases from V and 6 bases from J; bases unmatched to any gene: 5. Per the germline V gene, CDR1 is LNHDA and CDR2 is SQIVND (reference sequence). The CDR3 is 14 amino acids. Primers: 60 Vbeta forward and 13 Jbeta reverse. Produced via immunoSEQ multiplex PCR; TCRdb's table is partial and in-frame only. The profile shows roughly 200,000 clones, roughly four fifths of them singletons. This sequence originates from a woman in her twenties or thirties in good health and CMV-seropositive. The sequencing input was PBMCs. The rearrangement joins TRBV19 to TRBJ2-1; the match to TRBD2 covers 9 bases. The CDR3 DNA is TGTGCCAGTAGTGGGTTAGCGGGAGTCAATGAGCAGTTCTTC. It yields the protein CASSGLAGVNEQFF.